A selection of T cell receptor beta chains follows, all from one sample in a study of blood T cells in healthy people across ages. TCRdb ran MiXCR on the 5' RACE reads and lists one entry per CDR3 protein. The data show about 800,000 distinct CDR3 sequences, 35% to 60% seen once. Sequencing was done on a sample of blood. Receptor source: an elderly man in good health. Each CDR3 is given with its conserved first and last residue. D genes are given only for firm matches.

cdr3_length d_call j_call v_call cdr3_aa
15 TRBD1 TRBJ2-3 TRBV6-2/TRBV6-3 CASEKGQGATDTQYF
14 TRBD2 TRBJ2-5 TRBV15 CATSIPSGGETQYF
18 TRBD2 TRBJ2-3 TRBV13 CASSLLAGTVGPQDTQYF
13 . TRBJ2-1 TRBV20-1 CSARSPSNNEQFF
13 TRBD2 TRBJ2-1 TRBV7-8 CASSLLAGDEQFF
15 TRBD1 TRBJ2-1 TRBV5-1 CASSFKDRGGNGQFF
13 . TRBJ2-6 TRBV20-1 CSAMRAGANVLTF
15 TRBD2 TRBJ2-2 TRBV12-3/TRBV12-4 CAIYSGGLNTGELFF
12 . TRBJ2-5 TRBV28 CASRGTGTRQYF
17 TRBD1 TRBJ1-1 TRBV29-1 CSAVGQGRGSSNTEAFF
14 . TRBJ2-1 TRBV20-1 CSASMRRSYNEQFF
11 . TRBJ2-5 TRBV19 CASSNRRAQYF
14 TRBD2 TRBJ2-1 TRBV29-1 CSSWDISGRNEQFF
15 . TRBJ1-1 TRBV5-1 CASSPEVGARIEAFF
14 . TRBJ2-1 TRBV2 CASSEIRGDNEQFF
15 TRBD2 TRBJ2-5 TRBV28 CASGLAGVSYNEQYF
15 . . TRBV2 CASSERGPIKETQYF
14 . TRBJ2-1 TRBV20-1 CSARAGPRWNEQFF
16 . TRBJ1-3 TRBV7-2 CASSGPLRYPGNTIYF
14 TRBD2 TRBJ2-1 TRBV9 CASSSSGRADEQFF
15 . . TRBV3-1 CASSQGMGVGQTQYF
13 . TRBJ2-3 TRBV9 CASSKMGTDTQYF
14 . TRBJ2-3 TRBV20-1 CSGTQGPYTDTQYF
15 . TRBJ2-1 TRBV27 CASSFGRSSYNEQFF
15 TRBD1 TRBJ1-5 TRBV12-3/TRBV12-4 CASSGTGNLGQPQHF
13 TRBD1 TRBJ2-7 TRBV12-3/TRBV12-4 CASSHRDRHEQYF
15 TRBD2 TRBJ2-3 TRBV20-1 CSARGWTSGMNTQYF
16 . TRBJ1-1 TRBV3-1 CASSLRPRRGNTEAFF
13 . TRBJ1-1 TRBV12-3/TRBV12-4 CASSLVGHVEAFF
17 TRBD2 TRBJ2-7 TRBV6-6 CASSYGTSGSFPYEQYF
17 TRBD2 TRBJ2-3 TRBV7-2 CASSLSLWGGEADTQYF
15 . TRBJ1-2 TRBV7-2 CASTLLPGANYGYTF
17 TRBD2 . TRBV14 CASSHLSLLAGGDEQYF
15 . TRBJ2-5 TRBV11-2 CASRAKAGQQETQYF
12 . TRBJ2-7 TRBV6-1 CASRSLWGEQYF
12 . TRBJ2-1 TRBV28 CASSLRWDEQFF
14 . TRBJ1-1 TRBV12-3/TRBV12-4 CASSFSQGNTEAFF
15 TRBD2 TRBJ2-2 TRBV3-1 CASSRGTSLEGELFF
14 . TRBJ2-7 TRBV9 CASSPRTLSYEQYF
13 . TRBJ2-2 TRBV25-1 CASRRGGTGELFF
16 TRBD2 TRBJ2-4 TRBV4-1 CASSQEPTGTAGEQYF
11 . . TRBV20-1 CSASHPETQYF
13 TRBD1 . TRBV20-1 CSAASGGWNEQYF
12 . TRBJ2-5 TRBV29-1 CSVVVQDLEQYF
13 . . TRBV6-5 CASSYSRQETQYF
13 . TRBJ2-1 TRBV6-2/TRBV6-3 CASSYGRVESQFF
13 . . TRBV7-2 CASSPGSWETQYF
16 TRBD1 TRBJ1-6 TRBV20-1 CSATIARTGYNSPLHF
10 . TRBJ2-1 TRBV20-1 CSASGREQFF
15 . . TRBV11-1 CASSSPPVGYNEQYF
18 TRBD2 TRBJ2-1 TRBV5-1 CASSLARLAGDFYNEQFF
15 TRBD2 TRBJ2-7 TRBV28 CASGGESGTIYEQYF
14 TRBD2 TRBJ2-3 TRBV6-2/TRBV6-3 CASRLSGRGDTRYF